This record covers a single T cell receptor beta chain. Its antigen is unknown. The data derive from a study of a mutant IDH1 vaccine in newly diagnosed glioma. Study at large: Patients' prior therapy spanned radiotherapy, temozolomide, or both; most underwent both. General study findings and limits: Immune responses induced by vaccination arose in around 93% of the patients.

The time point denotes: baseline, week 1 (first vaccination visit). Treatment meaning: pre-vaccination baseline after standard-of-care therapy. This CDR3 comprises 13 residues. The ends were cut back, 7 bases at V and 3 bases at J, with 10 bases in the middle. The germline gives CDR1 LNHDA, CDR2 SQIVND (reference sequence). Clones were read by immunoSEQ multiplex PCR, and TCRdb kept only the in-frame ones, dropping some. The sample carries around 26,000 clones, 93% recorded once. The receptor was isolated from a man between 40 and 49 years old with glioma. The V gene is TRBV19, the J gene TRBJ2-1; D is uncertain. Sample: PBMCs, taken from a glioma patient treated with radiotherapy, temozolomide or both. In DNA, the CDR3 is TGTGCCAGTAAGGGCGGTTACTACAATGAGCAGTTCTTC. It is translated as CASKGGYYNEQFF.